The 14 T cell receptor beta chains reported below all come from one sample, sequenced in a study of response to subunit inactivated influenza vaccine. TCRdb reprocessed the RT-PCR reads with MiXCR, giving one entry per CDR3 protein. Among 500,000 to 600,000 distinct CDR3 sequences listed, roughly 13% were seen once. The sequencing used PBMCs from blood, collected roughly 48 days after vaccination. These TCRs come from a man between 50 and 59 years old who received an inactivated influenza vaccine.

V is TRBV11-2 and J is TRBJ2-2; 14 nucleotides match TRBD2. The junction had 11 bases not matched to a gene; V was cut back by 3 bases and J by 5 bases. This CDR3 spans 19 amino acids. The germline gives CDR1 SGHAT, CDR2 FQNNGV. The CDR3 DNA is TGTGCCAGCAGCTTTAGGACTAGCGGGGGGCGAGGGAGGACCGGGGAGCTGTTTTTT. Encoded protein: CASSFRTSGGRGRTGELFF.

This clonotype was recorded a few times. The CDR3 DNA reads as TGCGCCAGCAGCCAGCAACTAGCGGGAGGACACACCGGGGAGCTGTTTTTT. Encoded protein: CASSQQLAGGHTGELFF. V gene TRBV4-3 combines with J gene TRBJ2-2; 12 bases are shared with TRBD2. The CDR3 has 17 amino acids. The V gene end was trimmed by 3 bases and the J gene end by 3 bases; junction bases not matched to a gene: 5. The germline CDR1 and CDR2 sequences are LGHNA and YSLEER.

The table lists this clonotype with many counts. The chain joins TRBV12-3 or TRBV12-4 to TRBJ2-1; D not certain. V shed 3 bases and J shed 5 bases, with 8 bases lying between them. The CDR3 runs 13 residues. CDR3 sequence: CASSFRADNEQFF. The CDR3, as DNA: TGTGCCAGCAGTTTTAGGGCAGACAATGAGCAGTTCTTC.

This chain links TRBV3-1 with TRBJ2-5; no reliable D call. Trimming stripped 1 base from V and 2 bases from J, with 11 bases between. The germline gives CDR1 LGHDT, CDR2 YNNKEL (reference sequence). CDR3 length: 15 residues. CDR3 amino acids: CASSQVVRAQETQYF. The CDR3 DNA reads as TGTGCCAGCAGCCAAGTAGTCCGGGCACAAGAGACCCAGTACTTC.

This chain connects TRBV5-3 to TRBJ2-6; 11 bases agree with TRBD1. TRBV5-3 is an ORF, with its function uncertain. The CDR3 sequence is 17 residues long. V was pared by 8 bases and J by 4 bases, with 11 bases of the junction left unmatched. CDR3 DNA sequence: TGTGCCAGCACACCCGGACAGGGGGCGCAAGGGGCCAACGTCCTGACTTTC. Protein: CASTPGQGAQGANVLTF.

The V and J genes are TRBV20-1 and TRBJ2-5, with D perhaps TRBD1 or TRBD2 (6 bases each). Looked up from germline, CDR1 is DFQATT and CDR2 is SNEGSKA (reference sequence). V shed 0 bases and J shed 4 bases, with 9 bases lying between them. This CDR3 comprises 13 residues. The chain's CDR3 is CSARDGGGETQYF. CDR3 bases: TGCAGTGCTAGAGATGGAGGGGGAGAGACCCAGTACTTC.

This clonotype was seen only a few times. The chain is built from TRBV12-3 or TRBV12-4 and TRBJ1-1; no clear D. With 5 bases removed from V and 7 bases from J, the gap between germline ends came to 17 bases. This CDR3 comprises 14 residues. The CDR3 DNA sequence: TGTGCCAGCAGTCCTAGTCGTGTGATAAATGAAGCTTTCTTT. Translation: CASSPSRVINEAFF.

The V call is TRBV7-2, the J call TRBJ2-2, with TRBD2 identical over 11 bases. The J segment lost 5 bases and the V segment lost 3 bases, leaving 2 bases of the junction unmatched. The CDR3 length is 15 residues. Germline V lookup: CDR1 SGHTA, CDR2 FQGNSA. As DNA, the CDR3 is TGTGCCAGCAGCTTCGGGACTAGCGGTACCGGGGAGCTGTTTTTT. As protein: CASSFGTSGTGELFF. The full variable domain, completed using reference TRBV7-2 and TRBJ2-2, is GAGVSQSPSNKVTEKGKDVELRCDPISGHTALYWYRQSLGQGLEFLIYFQGNSAPDKSGLPSDRFSAERTGGSVSTLTIQRTQQEDSAVYLCASSFGTSGTGELFFGEGSRLTVL.

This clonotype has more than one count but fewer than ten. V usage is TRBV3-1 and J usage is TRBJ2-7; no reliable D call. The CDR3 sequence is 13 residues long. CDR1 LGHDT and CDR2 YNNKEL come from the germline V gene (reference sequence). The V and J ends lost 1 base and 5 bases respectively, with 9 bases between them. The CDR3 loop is CASSQVKTHEQYF. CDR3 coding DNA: TGTGCCAGCAGCCAAGTAAAGACGCACGAGCAGTACTTC.

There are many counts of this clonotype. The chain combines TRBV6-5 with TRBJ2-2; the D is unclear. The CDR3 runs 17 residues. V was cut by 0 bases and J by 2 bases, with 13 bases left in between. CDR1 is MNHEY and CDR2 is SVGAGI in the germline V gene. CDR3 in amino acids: CASSYSASQGNTGELFF. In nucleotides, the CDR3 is TGTGCCAGCAGTTACTCGGCCTCCCAAGGAAACACCGGGGAGCTGTTTTTT.

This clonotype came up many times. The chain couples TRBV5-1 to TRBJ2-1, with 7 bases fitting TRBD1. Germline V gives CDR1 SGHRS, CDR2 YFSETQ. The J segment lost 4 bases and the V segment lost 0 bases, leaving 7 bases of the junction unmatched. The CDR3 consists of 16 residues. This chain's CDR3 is CASSLAVAGGYNEQFF. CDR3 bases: TGCGCCAGCAGCTTGGCGGTGGCAGGGGGATACAATGAGCAGTTCTTC.

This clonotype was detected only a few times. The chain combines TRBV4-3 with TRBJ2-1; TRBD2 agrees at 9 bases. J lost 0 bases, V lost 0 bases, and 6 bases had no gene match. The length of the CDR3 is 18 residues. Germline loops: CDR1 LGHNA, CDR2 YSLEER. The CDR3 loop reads CASSQDTSGLISYNEQFF. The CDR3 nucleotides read TGCGCCAGCAGCCAAGATACTAGCGGGCTTATCTCCTACAATGAGCAGTTCTTC.

CDR3 DNA sequence: TGCGCCAGCAGCCAAGTTCAGGGGCCTCGCTACGAGCAGTACTTC. As protein: CASSQVQGPRYEQYF. The chain is built from TRBV4-3 and TRBJ2-7; perhaps TRBD1 as D (6 bases). The CDR3 length is 15 residues. The germline V gene encodes CDR1 LGHNA and CDR2 YSLEER. V dropped 1 base and J dropped 3 bases, with 13 bases sitting between them.

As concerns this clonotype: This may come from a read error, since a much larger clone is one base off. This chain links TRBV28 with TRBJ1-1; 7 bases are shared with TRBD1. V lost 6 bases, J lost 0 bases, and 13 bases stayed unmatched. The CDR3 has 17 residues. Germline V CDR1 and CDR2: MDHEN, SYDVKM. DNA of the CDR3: TGTGCCAGCAGATCGACAGGGAGGTTGTGGATGAACACTGAAGCTTTCTTT. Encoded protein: CASRSTGRLWMNTEAFF.